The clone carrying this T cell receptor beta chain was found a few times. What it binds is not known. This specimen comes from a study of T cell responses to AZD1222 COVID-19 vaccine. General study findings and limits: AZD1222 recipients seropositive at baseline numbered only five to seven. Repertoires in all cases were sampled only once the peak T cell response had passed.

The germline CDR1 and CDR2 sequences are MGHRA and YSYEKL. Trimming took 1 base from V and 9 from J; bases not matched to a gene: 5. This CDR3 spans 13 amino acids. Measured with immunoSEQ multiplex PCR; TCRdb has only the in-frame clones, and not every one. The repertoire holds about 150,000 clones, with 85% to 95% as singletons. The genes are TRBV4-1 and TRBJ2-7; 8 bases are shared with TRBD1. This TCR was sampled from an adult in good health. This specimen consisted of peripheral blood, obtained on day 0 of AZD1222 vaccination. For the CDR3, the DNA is TGCGCCAGCAGCCAAGGGGGACAGGTGGTGCAGTACTTC. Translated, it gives CASSQGGQVVQYF.